This paragraph reports one T cell receptor beta chain. The V and J ends lost 0 bases and 1 base respectively, with 10 bases between them. The CDR3 runs to 16 residues. Germline loops: CDR1 MNHEY, CDR2 SVGAGI. Original analysis: Amplified reference gene primers provided the basis for estimating nucleated cell counts. Method: immunoSEQ multiplex PCR; TCRdb's copy keeps in-frame clones and lacks some. V and J calls plus clone size are reproduced from that table; the DNA served to infer D and trimming. The top ten clones hold 3% to 4.5% of a sample with roughly 88,000 clones, about 89% of them seen once. This sample is drawn from a study of blood T cell repertoires in COVID-19. Whole-study context: Both acute and convalescent COVID-19 samples were obtained from the United States, Italy and Spain. T cells, B-cell-depleted T cells, or PBMCs supplied cDNA or gDNA.

The rearrangement joins TRBV6-5 to TRBJ1-3; D remains ambiguous. Sequenced sample: peripheral blood. The clonotype comes from a woman between 50 and 59 years old in a cohort sampled during active COVID-19. CDR3 in amino acids: CASSYSIAGSGNTIYF. The CDR3 nucleotides are TGTGCCAGCAGTTACTCGATTGCGGGTTCTGGAAACACCATATATTTT.